The 11 T cell receptor beta chains presented below share a single source sample, sequenced in a study of Ad26.COV2.S vaccination and SARS-CoV-2 variants. Treatment here: about 20 received Ad26.COV2.S at low or high dose, single or two shots; about 5 received placebo; per-sample allocation not given. The investigators took samples on day 63 after the first vaccine or placebo injection. Clones were read by immunoSEQ multiplex PCR, and TCRdb kept only the in-frame ones, dropping some. Among some 350,000 clones listed, roughly 84% were seen once. The specimen comprised peripheral blood, sampled in a trial of Ad26.COV2.S vaccine versus placebo. These receptors all stem from a person between 18 and 65 years old who received the Ad26.COV2.S COVID-19 vaccine or a placebo.

V and J are TRBV29-1 and TRBJ1-2, with TRBD1 identical over 7 bases. V lost 4 bases and J lost 3; bases outside the gene matches: 5. Germline values: CDR1 SQVTM, CDR2 ANQGSEA. The CDR3 covers 13 residues. The DNA for the CDR3 is TGCAGCGTTGCAACCGGACAGGACTATGGCTACACCTTC. It encodes CSVATGQDYGYTF.

This sequence joins TRBV18 and TRBJ1-1; D is uncertain. This CDR3 region has 12 residues. V was trimmed by 4 bases and J by 7 bases, leaving 10 bases between them. Germline values: CDR1 KGHSH, CDR2 LQKENI. In nucleotides, the CDR3 is TGTGCCAGCTCACTGCCTGCGGGTGAAGCTTTCTTT. Its protein is CASSLPAGEAFF.

The genes are TRBV5-5 and TRBJ2-7; 7 nucleotides match TRBD1. The CDR3 length is 18 residues. V lost 0 bases and J lost 4; bases outside the gene matches: 16. Germline V gives CDR1 SGHKS, CDR2 YYEKEE (reference sequence). The CDR3 protein is CASSLGGSSIYRGYEQYF. CDR3 in DNA: TGTGCCAGCAGCTTGGGGGGGTCTAGTATTTACAGGGGATACGAGCAGTACTTC.

This clone was observed once. This rearrangement joins TRBV5-1 to TRBJ2-1, with unresolved D. The germline V and J ends were trimmed by 3 bases and 6 bases, with 7 bases remaining between them. There are 12 residues in the CDR3. Per germline, CDR1 SGHRS and CDR2 YFSETQ. The CDR3 is CASSYDLNEQFF. The CDR3 DNA reads TGCGCCAGCAGCTATGACCTCAATGAGCAGTTCTTC. Together with reference TRBV5-1 and TRBJ2-1, the CDR3 gives the full variable domain: KAGVTQTPRYLIKTRGQQVTLSCSPISGHRSVSWYQQTPGQGLQFLFEYFSETQRNKGNFPGRFSGRQFSNSRSEMNVSTLELGDSALYLCASSYDLNEQFFGPGTRLTVL.

This clone was seen only once. The CDR3 sequence is CARRTNSDLNTEAFF. CDR3 DNA sequence: TGCGCCAGGAGGACAAACAGCGATCTGAACACTGAAGCTTTCTTT. The chain recombines TRBV10-2 with TRBJ1-1; possibly TRBD1 for D (5 bases). The V end lost 9 bases, the J end lost 0 bases, and 17 bases lay between the germline ends. The CDR3 has 15 residues. Per germline, CDR1 WSHSY and CDR2 SAAADI.

This chain joins TRBV6-5 and TRBJ1-1; D unclear. The CDR3 covers 13 residues. V dropped 6 bases and J dropped 0 bases, with 8 bases sitting between them. Germline CDR1 reads MNHEY; CDR2 reads SVGAGI. CDR3 residues: CASRVRMNTEAFF. The CDR3 DNA reads TGTGCCAGCAGGGTTCGGATGAACACTGAAGCTTTCTTT.

This chain links TRBV4-1 with TRBJ2-7; possibly TRBD1 for D (6 bases). The CDR3 consists of 15 residues. V was clipped by 4 bases and J by 2 bases, with 15 bases between them. Germline assignment: CDR1 MGHRA and CDR2 YSYEKL. The CDR3 coding sequence is TGCGCCAGCAGCCGCTTACAGGGTGGGCCCTACGAGCAGTACTTC. This translates into CASSRLQGGPYEQYF.

The V call is TRBV5-1, the J call TRBJ2-2, with TRBD2 identical over 7 bases. Germline CDR1 is SGHRS and CDR2 is YFSETQ. J lost 4 bases, V lost 2 bases, and 11 bases had no gene match. CDR3 length equals 17 residues. CDR3 region: CASSFSILAVPTGELFF. Written as DNA, the CDR3 is TGCGCCAGCAGCTTTAGCATTCTAGCGGTCCCCACCGGGGAGCTGTTTTTT.

The chain couples TRBV5-1 to TRBJ1-2, with D possibly TRBD1 on 5 matching bases. The CDR3 has 13 residues. Trimming took off 4 bases at V and 7 bases at J, with 14 bases between the two ends. From germline, CDR1 is SGHRS and CDR2 YFSETQ. This CDR3 reads CASSLLGQSGYTF. In nucleotides, the CDR3 is TGCGCCAGCAGCCTACTTGGACAAAGTGGCTACACCTTC.

The chain couples TRBV12-3 or TRBV12-4 to TRBJ2-7; weak D call: TRBD2 (5 bases). The ends were cut back, 6 bases at V and 7 bases at J, with 16 bases in the middle. This CDR3 comprises 13 residues. CDR3 nucleotide sequence: TGTGCCAGCAGCACGAGAGAGGGTTGGGAGCAGTACTTC. Its protein product is CASSTREGWEQYF.

V gene TRBV7-9 combines with J gene TRBJ2-3; D not certain. This CDR3 is 16 amino acids long. CDR1 is SEHNR, CDR2 FQNEAQ, per germline (reference sequence). V was shortened by 3 bases and J by 0 bases, with 13 bases between the two germline ends. In DNA form, the CDR3 reads TGTGCCAGCAGCTTCAGACCCAGAACTAGCACAGATACGCAGTATTTT. Protein sequence: CASSFRPRTSTDTQYF. Using reference TRBV7-9 and TRBJ2-3 for the parts outside the CDR3, the full variable domain is DTGVSQNPRHKITKRGQNVTFRCDPISEHNRLYWYRQTLGQGPEFLTYFQNEAQLEKSRLLSDRFSAERPKGSFSTLEIQRTEQGDSAMYLCASSFRPRTSTDTQYFGPGTRLTVL.